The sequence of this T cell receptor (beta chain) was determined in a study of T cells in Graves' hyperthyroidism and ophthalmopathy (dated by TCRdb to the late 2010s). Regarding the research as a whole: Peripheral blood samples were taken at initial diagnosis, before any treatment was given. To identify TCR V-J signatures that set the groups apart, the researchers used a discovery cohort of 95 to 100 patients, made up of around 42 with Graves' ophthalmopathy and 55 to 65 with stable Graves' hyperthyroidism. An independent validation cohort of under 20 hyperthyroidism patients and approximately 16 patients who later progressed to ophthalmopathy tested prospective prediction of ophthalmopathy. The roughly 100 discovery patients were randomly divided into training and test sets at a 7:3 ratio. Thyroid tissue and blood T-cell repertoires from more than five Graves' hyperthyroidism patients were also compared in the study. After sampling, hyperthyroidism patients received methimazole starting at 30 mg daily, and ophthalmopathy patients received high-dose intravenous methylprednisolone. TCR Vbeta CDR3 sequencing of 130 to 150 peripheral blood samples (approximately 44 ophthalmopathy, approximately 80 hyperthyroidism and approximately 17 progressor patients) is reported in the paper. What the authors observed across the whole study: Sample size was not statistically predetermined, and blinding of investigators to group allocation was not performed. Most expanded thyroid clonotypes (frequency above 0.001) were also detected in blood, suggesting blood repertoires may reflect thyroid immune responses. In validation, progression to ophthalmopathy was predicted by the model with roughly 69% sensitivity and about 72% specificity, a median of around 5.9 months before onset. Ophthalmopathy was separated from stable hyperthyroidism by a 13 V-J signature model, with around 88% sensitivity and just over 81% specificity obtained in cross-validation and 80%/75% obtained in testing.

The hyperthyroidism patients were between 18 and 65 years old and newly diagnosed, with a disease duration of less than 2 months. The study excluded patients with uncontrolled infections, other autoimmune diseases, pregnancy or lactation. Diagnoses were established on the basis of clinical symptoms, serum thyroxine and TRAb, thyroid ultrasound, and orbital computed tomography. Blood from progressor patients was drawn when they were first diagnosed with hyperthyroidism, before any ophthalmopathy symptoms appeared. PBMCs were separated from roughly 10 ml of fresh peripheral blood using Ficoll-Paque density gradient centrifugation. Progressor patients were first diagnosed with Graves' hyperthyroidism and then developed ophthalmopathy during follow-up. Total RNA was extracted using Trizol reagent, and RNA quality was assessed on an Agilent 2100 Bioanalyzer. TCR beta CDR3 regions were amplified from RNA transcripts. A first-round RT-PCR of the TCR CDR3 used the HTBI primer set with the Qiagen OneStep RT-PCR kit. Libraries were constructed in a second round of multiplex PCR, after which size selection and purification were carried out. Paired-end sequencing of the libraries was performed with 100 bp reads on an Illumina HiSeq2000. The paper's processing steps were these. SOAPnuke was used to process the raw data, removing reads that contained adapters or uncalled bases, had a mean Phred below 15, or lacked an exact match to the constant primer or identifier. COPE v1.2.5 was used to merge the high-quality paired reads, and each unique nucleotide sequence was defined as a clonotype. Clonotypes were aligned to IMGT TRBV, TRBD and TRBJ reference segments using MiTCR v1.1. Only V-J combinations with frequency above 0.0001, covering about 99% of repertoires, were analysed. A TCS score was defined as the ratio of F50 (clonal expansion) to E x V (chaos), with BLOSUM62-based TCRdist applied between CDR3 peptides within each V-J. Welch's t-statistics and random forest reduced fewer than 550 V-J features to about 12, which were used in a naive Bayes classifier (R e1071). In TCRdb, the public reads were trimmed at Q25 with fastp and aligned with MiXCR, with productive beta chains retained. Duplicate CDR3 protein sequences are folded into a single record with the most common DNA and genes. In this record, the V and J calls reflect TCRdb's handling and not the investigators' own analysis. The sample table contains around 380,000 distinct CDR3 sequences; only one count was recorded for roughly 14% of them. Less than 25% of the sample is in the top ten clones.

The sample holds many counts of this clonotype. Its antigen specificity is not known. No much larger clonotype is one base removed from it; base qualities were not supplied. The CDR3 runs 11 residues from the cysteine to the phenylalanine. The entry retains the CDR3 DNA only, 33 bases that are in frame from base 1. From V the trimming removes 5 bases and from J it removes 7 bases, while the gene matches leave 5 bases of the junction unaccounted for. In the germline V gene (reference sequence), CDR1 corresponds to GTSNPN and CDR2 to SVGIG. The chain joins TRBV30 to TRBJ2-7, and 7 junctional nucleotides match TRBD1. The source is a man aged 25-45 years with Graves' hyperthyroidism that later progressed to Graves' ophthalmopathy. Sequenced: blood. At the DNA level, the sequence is TGTGCCTGGGGACAGGCTGAGGAGCAGTACTTC. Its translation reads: CAWGQAEEQYF. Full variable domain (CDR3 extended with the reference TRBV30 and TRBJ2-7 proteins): SQTIHQWPATLVQPVGSPLSLECTVEGTSNPNLYWYRQAAGRGLQLLFYSVGIGQISSEVPQNLSASRPQDRQFILSSKKLLLSDSGFYLCAWGQAEEQYFGPGTRLTVT.